Detailed here is one T cell receptor (beta chain). In Susac syndrome patients, recently defined diagnostic criteria for definite or probable disease were met. Reverse transcription of roughly 0.5 to 1 ug RNA used random hexamers. TCRdb analysed the immunoSEQ multiplex PCR reads with MiXCR anew, one entry per CDR3 protein. The sample includes roughly 250,000 distinct CDR3 sequences, 90% to 97% seen only once; the top ten take 0.08% to 0.11%. The data were obtained in a study of CD8 T cells in Susac syndrome. Study-level information: Active disease was present in five or six of the sequenced Susac syndrome patients, whereas under 10 of them were in remission.

The sequencing input was CD4+ T cells from PBMCs. This clonotype originated in a human donor with Susac syndrome.

The DNA for the CDR3 is TGCAGCGTTGAAGGGGAAGGGTCCTCTATCGTCGGCTACACCTTC. Translation gives CSVEGEGSSIVGYTF. V gene TRBV29-1 combines with J gene TRBJ1-2, with D unclear. Trimming pared 1 base from V and 8 bases from J, leaving 20 bases between. This CDR3 comprises 15 residues. Germline V gene sequence: CDR1 SQVTM, CDR2 ANQGSEA.